These 8 T cell receptor beta chains came from one sample sequenced in a study of technical replicates of blood from a few donors. Repertoires were generated with immunoSEQ multiplex PCR, while TCRdb's copy carries only in-frame clones and drops some. The data show 55,000 to 75,000 clones, roughly 91% seen once. Specimen: PBMCs. The receptors were gathered from a human donor in good health. Some clones in this sample may be carry-over from other donors' samples.

The J gene is TRBJ2-1, the V gene TRBV2; 8 bases match TRBD2. CDR3 size: 15 residues. V lost 1 base to trimming and J lost 8 bases; unmatched junction nucleotides: 7. Germline V lookup: CDR1 SNHLY, CDR2 FYNNEI. The CDR3 coding sequence is TGTGCCAGCAGTGAAGAGTCGGGGGGGCTCTATGAGCAGTTCTTC. Translating gives CASSEESGGLYEQFF.

This chain joins TRBV10-3 and TRBJ2-2; 9 nucleotides line up with TRBD2. Germline lookup yields CDR1 ENHRY and CDR2 SYGVKD. Trimming cost V 6 bases and J 1 base; bases outside gene matches: 6. The CDR3 is made up of 16 amino acids. As DNA, the CDR3 is TGTGCCATCAGGGCGGGACTAGCACTGAACACCGGGGAGCTGTTTTTT. Translation gives CAIRAGLALNTGELFF.

The chain combines TRBV7-2 with TRBJ2-7; 7 nucleotides agree with TRBD1. This CDR3 has 13 residues. V was pared by 4 bases and J by 5 bases, with 5 bases of the junction left unmatched. In germline, CDR1 is SGHTA, CDR2 FQGNSA. The CDR3 DNA sequence: TGTGCCAGCAGCTCGACAGGGTTCAACGAGCAGTACTTC. It encodes CASSSTGFNEQYF.

The chain has TRBV2 and TRBJ1-1; D is unclear. The length of the CDR3 is 14 residues. V was shortened by 6 bases and J by 0 bases, with 11 bases between the two germline ends. Germline CDR1 is SNHLY and CDR2 is FYNNEI. CDR3: CASSPGRLNTEAFF. DNA of the CDR3: TGTGCCAGCAGCCCGGGAAGGTTGAACACTGAAGCTTTCTTT.

The chain is built from TRBV4-2 and TRBJ2-7; D uncertain. Trimming shortened V by 0 bases and J by 3 bases, and 15 bases separated the two germline ends. This CDR3 region has 16 residues. The germline V gene has CDR1 LGHNA and CDR2 YNFKEQ. The DNA of the CDR3 is TGTGCCAGCAGCCAAGATCTGGCTAGAAAAGACTACGAGCAGTACTTC. It yields the protein CASSQDLARKDYEQYF.

This chain's CDR3 is CASSEAARYTF. DNA of the CDR3: TGTGCCAGCAGTGAAGCGGCCCGCTACACCTTC. The rearrangement joins TRBV6-1 to TRBJ1-2; D is undetermined. The CDR3 has 11 amino acids. Trimming stripped 0 bases from V and 9 bases from J, with 5 bases between. CDR1 and CDR2 from the germline V gene are MNHNS and SASEGT.

This clone was recorded only once. The gene calls are TRBV7-7 and TRBJ2-1; no firm D call. Germline assignment: CDR1 SSHAT and CDR2 FNYEAQ (reference sequence). The CDR3 is 14 amino acids. The V end was cut by 0 bases, the J end by 7 bases, with 10 bases between. The CDR3, as DNA: TGTGCCAGCAGCTTAGCACTCCGGTCAAATGAGCAGTTCTTC. Residues: CASSLALRSNEQFF. The complete variable domain, with remaining parts taken from reference TRBV7-7 and TRBJ2-1, reads GAGVSQSPRYKVTKRGQDVTLRCDPISSHATLYWYQQALGQGPEFLTYFNYEAQPDKSGLPSDRFSAERPEGSISTLTIQRTEQRDSAMYRCASSLALRSNEQFFGPGTRLTVL.

The chain uses TRBV5-4 and TRBJ2-3, with D possibly TRBD1 on 6 matching bases. CDR1 and CDR2 (germline): SGHNT, YYREEE (reference sequence). There are 13 residues in the CDR3. Trimming shortened V by 5 bases and J by 5 bases, and 12 bases separated the two germline ends. The chain's CDR3 is CASSTGRGDTQYF. The CDR3, as DNA: TGTGCCAGCAGTACGGGCAGGGGAGATACGCAGTATTTT.